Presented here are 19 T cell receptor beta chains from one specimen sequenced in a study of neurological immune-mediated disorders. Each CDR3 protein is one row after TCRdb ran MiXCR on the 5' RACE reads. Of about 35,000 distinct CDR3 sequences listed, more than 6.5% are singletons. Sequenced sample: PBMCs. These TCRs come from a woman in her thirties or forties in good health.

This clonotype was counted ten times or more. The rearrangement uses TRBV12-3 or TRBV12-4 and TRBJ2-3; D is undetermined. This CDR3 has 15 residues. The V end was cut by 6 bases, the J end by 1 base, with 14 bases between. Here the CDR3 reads CASSVVQAGTDTQYF. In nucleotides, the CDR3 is TGTGCCAGCAGCGTAGTCCAGGCAGGCACAGATACGCAGTATTTT.

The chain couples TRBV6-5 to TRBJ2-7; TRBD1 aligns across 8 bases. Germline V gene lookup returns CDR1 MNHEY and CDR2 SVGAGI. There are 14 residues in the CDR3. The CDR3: CANSPDRAAYEQYF. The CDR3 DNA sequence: TGTGCAAACAGTCCGGACAGGGCCGCCTACGAGCAGTACTTC.

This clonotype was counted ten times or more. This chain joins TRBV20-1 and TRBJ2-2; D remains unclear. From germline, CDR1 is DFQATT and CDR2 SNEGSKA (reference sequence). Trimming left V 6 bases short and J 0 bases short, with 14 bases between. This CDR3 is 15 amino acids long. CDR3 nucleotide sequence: TGCAGTGCCCCCCGCATTGGGACGAACACCGGGGAGCTGTTTTTT. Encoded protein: CSAPRIGTNTGELFF.

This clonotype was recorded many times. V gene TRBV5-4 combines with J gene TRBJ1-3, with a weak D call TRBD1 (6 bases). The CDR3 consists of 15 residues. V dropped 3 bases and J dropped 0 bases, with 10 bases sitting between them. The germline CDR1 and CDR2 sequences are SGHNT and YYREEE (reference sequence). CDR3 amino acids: CASSSGASSGNTIYF. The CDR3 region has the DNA TGTGCCAGCAGCTCGGGGGCCTCCTCTGGAAACACCATATATTTT.

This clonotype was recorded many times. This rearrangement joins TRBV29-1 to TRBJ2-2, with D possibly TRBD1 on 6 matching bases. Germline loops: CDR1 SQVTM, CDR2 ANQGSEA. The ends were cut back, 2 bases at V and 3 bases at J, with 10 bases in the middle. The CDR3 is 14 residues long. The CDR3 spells CSVERGRDTGELFF. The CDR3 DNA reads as TGCAGCGTTGAAAGGGGGAGAGACACCGGGGAGCTGTTTTTT.

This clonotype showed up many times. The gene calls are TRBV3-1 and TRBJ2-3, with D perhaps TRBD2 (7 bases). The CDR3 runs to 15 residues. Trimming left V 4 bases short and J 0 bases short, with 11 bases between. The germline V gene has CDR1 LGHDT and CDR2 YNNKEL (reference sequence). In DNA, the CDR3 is TGTGCCAGCAGCCGCGGGGGCCCAAGCACAGATACGCAGTATTTT. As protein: CASSRGGPSTDTQYF.

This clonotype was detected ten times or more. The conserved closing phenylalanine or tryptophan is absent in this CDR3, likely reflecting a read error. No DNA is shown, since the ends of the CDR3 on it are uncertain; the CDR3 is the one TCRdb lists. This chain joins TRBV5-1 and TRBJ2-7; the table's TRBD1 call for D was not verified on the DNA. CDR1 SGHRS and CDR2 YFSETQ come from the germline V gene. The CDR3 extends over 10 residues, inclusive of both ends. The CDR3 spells CASSLLRTGR.

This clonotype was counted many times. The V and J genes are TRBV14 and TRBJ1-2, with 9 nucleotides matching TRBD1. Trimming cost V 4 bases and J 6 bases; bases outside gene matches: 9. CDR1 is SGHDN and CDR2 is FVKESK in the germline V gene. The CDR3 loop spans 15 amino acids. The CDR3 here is CASSRRVGQGDGYTF. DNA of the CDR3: TGTGCCAGCAGCCGTCGCGTGGGACAGGGTGATGGCTACACCTTC.

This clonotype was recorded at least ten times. DNA of the CDR3: TGCGCCAGCAAGGGGGCTAGCGGGAGCAATGAGCAGTTCTTC. It encodes CASKGASGSNEQFF. The chain couples TRBV5-1 to TRBJ2-1; 10 bases line up with TRBD2. This CDR3 is 14 amino acids long. With 6 bases clipped from V and 6 bases from J, the junction kept 6 bases outside the gene matches. The V gene's germline CDR1 is SGHRS and CDR2 YFSETQ.

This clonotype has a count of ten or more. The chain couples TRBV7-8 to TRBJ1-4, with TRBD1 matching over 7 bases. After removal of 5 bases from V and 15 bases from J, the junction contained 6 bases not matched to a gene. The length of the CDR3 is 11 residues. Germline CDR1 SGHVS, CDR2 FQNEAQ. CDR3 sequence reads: CASSLRDRLFF. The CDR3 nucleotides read TGTGCCAGCAGCCTCCGGGACAGATTGTTTTTT. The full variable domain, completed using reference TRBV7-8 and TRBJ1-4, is GAGVSQSPRYKVAKRGQDVALRCDPISGHVSLFWYQQALGQGPEFLTYFQNEAQLDKSGLPSDRFFAERPEGSVSTLKIQRTQQEDSAVYLCASSLRDRLFFGSGTQLSVL.

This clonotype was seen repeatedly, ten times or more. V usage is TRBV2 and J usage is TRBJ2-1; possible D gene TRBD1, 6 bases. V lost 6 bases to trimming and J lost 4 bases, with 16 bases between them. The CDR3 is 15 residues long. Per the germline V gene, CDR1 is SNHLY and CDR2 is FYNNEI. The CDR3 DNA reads TGTGCCAGCAGAGTGGGACAAACCGTATACAATGAGCAGTTCTTC. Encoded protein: CASRVGQTVYNEQFF.

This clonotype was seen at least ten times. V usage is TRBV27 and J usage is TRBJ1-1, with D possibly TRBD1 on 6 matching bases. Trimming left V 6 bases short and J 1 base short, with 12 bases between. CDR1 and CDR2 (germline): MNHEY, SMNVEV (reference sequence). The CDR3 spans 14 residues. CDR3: CASSPWTANTEAFF. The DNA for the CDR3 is TGTGCCAGCAGCCCTTGGACAGCGAACACTGAAGCTTTCTTT.

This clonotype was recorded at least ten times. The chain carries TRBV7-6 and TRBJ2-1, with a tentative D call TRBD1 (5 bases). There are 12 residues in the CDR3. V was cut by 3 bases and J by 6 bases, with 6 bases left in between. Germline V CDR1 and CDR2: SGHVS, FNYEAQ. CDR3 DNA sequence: TGTGCCAGCAGCTTCCAGGGCAATGAGCAGTTCTTC. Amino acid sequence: CASSFQGNEQFF.

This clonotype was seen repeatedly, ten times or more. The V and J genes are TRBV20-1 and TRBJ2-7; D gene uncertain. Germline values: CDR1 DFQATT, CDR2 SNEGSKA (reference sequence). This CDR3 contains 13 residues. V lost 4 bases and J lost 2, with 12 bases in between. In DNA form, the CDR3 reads TGCAGTGCTAAGAAGGGCGCGGCCTACGAGCAGTACTTC. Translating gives CSAKKGAAYEQYF.

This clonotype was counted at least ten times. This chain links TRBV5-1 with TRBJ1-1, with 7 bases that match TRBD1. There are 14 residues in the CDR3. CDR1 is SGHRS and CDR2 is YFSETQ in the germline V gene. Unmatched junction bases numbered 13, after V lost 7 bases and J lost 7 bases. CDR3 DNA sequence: TGCGCCAGCCGTCAACAGGGGTCAAGTGGTGAAGCTTTCTTT. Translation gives CASRQQGSSGEAFF.

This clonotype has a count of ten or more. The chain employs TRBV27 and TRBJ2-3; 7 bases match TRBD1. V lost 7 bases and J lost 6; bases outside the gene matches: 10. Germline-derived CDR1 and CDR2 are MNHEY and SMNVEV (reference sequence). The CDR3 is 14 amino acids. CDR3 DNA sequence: TGTGCCAGCAAGAGGGGGCGCGGAGCCGATACGCAGTATTTT. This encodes CASKRGRGADTQYF.

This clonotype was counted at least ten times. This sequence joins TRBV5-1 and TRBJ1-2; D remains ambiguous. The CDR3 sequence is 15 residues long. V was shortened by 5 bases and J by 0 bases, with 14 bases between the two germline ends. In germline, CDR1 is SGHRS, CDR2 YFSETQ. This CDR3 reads CASRGSSGSNYGYTF. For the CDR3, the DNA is TGCGCCAGCAGAGGAAGTAGTGGTTCTAACTATGGCTACACCTTC. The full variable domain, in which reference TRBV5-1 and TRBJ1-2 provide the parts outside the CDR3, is KAGVTQTPRYLIKTRGQQVTLSCSPISGHRSVSWYQQTPGQGLQFLFEYFSETQRNKGNFPGRFSGRQFSNSRSEMNVSTLELGDSALYLCASRGSSGSNYGYTFGSGTRLTVV.

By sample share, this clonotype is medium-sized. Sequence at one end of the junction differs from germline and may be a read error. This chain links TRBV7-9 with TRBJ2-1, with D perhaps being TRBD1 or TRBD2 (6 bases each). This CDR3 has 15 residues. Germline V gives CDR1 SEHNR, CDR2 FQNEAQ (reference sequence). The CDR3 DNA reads TGTGCCAGCAGCTTACACAGGGACTCCCACAATGAGCAGTTCTTC. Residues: CASSLHRDSHNEQFF.

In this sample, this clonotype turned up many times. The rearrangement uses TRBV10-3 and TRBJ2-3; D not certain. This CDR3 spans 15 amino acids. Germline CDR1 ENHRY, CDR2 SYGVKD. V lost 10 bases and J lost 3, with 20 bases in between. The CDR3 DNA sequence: TGTGCCACTCATCTGAGGCTAGACGGTACAGATACGCAGTATTTT. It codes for CATHLRLDGTDTQYF.